The 8 T cell receptor beta chains below were found in one sample sequenced in a study of blood T cell repertoires in COVID-19. Sequencing used immunoSEQ multiplex PCR; TCRdb keeps in-frame clones, though not all of them. Counted here are under 450,000 clones, approximately 87% occurring once; the ten biggest clones make up approximately 1.3%. The sequencing sample was made of PBMCs or T cells enriched from blood (not recorded which). These receptor sequences come from a young man who had recovered from COVID-19.

The J gene is TRBJ2-1, the V gene TRBV20-1; 14 bases fit TRBD2. The CDR3 contains 16 residues. The V gene's germline CDR1 is DFQATT and CDR2 SNEGSKA (reference sequence). V dropped 3 bases and J dropped 7; count of bases not matched to a gene: 8. Here the CDR3 DNA reads TGCAGTGCTAGTCCGACTAGCGGGGGGGCCGGGAATGAGCAGTTCTTC. Translation: CSASPTSGGAGNEQFF.

V gene TRBV2 combines with J gene TRBJ1-2; D ambiguous. CDR1 is SNHLY, CDR2 FYNNEI, per germline. This CDR3 comprises 14 residues. V was cut by 9 bases and J by 8 bases, with 22 bases left in between. CDR3 DNA sequence: TGTGCCAGTCCGACGGGAATCTATACTGCGGGCTACACCTTC. Protein: CASPTGIYTAGYTF.

This clone has just one count. The chain uses TRBV18 and TRBJ1-3; a weak D match, TRBD1 (6 bases). Trimming took off 2 bases at V and 4 bases at J, with 9 bases between the two ends. CDR1 is KGHSH and CDR2 is LQKENI in the germline V gene. CDR3 length equals 14 residues. The CDR3 sequence is CASSPTGTGNTIYF. The CDR3 DNA sequence: TGTGCCAGCTCACCAACAGGGACGGGAAACACCATATATTTT.

This clone showed up just once. This chain connects TRBV6-5 to TRBJ1-6; perhaps TRBD1 as D (5 bases). The CDR3 is 15 residues long. V was shortened by 7 bases and J by 1 base, with 11 bases between the two germline ends. Germline values: CDR1 MNHEY, CDR2 SVGAGI. The CDR3 sequence is CASNKGASYNSPLHF. The CDR3 coding sequence is TGTGCCAGCAATAAAGGGGCGTCCTATAATTCACCCCTCCACTTT.

CDR3 region: CAWREGISAFF. The DNA for the CDR3 is TGTGCCTGGAGGGAGGGGATTTCGGCTTTCTTT. The chain is built from TRBV30 and TRBJ1-1, with D possibly being TRBD1 (5 bases). Deletions cut 3 bases from V and 11 bases from J, with 13 bases between. Germline V gives CDR1 GTSNPN, CDR2 SVGIG (reference sequence). CDR3 length equals 11 residues. Full variable domain (remainder filled in from reference TRBV30 and TRBJ1-1): SQTIHQWPATLVQPVGSPLSLECTVEGTSNPNLYWYRQAAGRGLQLLFYSVGIGQISSEVPQNLSASRPQDRQFILSSKKLLLSDSGFYLCAWREGISAFFGQGTRLTVV.

The V and J genes are TRBV10-3 and TRBJ1-4, with 10 bases fitting TRBD1. Germline V gene sequence: CDR1 ENHRY, CDR2 SYGVKD. The CDR3 has 15 amino acids. J lost 8 bases, V lost 4 bases, and 7 bases had no gene match. CDR3 region: CAISATGTGDEKLFF. CDR3 DNA: TGTGCCATCAGTGCCACCGGGACAGGGGACGAAAAACTGTTTTTT.

The CDR3 DNA is TGCGCCAGCCATCCGGGAGGTGGAAACACCATATATTTT. Translation: CASHPGGGNTIYF. The V and J genes are TRBV5-1 and TRBJ1-3; D ambiguous. CDR1 SGHRS and CDR2 YFSETQ come from the germline V gene. The CDR3 contains 13 residues. V lost 7 bases and J lost 3, with 11 bases in between.

The chain employs TRBV19 and TRBJ1-3; D not certain. The V end lost 3 bases, the J end lost 2 bases, and 14 bases lay between the germline ends. This CDR3 has 16 residues. Germline CDR1 LNHDA, CDR2 SQIVND (reference sequence). CDR3 DNA sequence: TGTGCCAGTAGTATCCGACCGACTATGGCTGGAAACACCATATATTTT. It encodes CASSIRPTMAGNTIYF.